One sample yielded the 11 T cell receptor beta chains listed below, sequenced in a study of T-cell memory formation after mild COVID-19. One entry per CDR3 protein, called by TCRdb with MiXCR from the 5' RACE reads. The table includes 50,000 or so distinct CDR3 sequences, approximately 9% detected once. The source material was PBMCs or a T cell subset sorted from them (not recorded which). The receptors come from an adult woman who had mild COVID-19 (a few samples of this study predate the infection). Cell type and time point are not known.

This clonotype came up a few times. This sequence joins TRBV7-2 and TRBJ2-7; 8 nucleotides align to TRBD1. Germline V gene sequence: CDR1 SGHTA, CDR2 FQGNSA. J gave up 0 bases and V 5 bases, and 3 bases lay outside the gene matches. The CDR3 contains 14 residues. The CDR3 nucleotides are TGTGCCAGCAGCCGGACAGGGAGCTCCTACGAGCAGTACTTC. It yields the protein CASSRTGSSYEQYF. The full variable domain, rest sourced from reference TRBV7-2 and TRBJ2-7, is GAGVSQSPSNKVTEKGKDVELRCDPISGHTALYWYRQSLGQGLEFLIYFQGNSAPDKSGLPSDRFSAERTGGSVSTLTIQRTQQEDSAVYLCASSRTGSSYEQYFGPGTRLTVT.

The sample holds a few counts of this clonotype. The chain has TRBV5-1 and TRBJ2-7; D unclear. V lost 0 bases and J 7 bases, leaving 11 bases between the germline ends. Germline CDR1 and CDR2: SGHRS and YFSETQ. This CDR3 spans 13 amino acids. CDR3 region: CASSLEPIGEQYF. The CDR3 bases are TGCGCCAGCAGCTTGGAACCCATCGGGGAGCAGTACTTC. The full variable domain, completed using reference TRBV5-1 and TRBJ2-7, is KAGVTQTPRYLIKTRGQQVTLSCSPISGHRSVSWYQQTPGQGLQFLFEYFSETQRNKGNFPGRFSGRQFSNSRSEMNVSTLELGDSALYLCASSLEPIGEQYFGPGTRLTVT.

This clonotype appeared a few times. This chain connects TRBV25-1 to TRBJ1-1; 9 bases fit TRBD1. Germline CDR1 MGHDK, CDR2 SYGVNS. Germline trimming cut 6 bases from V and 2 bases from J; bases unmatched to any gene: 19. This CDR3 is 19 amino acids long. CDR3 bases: TGTGCCAGCAGCGACAGCCGACCGGGACAGGGATACAGAAACACTGAAGCTTTCTTT. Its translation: CASSDSRPGQGYRNTEAFF.

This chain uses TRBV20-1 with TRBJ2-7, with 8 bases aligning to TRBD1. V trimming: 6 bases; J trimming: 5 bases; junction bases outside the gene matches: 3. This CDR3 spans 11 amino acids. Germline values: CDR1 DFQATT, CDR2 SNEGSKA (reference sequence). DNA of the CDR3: TGCAGTGCGCGGACAGGGCACGAGCAGTACTTC. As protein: CSARTGHEQYF.

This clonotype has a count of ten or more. Written as DNA, the CDR3 is TGTGCCAGCAGCTTAGGGGCTAGCGGGAGCCCCGGCTCCTACAATGAGCAGTTCTTC. Residues: CASSLGASGSPGSYNEQFF. The chain uses TRBV7-3 and TRBJ2-1, with 10 bases matching TRBD2. V lost 2 bases to trimming and J lost 0 bases; unmatched junction nucleotides: 10. This CDR3 has 19 amino acids. Per germline, CDR1 SGHTA and CDR2 FQGTGA.

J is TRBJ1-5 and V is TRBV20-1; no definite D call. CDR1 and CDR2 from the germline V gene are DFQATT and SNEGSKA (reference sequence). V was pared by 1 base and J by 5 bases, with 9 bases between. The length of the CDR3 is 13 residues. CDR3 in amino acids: CSARADRDQPQHF. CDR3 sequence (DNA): TGCAGTGCTAGAGCGGACCGAGATCAGCCCCAGCATTTT.

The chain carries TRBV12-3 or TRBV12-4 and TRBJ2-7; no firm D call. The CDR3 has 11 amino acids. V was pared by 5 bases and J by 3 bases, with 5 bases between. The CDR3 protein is CASSPNYEQYF. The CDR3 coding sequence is TGTGCCAGCAGTCCAAACTACGAGCAGTACTTC.

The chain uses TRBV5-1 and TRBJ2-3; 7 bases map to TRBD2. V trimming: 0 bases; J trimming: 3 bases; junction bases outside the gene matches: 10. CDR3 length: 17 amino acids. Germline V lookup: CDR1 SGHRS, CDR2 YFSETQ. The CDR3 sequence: CASSLERVGGNTDTQYF. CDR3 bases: TGCGCCAGCAGCTTGGAGCGAGTGGGAGGGAATACAGATACGCAGTATTTT.

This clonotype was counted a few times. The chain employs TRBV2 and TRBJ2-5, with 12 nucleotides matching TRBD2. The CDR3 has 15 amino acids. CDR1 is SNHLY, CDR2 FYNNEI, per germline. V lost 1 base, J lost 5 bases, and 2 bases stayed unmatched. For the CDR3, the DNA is TGTGCCAGCAGTGAAGGACTAGCGGGAGTGGAGACCCAGTACTTC. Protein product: CASSEGLAGVETQYF.

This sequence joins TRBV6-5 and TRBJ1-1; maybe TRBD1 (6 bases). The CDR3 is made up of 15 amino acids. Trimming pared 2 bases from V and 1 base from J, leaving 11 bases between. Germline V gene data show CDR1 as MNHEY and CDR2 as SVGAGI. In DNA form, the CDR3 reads TGTGCCAGCAGTTACGGAGGGGGGAGGAACACTGAAGCTTTCTTT. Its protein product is CASSYGGGRNTEAFF.

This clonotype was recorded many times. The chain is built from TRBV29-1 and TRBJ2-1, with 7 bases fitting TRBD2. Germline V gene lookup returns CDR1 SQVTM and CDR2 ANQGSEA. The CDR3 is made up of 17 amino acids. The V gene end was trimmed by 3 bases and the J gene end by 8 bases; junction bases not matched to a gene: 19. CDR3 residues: CSVDAFVSAGVEDEQFF. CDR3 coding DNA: TGCAGCGTTGATGCCTTTGTATCCGCGGGAGTTGAGGATGAGCAGTTCTTC.